Described below is a single T cell receptor (beta chain) sequence and its context. This specimen belongs to a study of blood T cell repertoires in COVID-19. Study background: The United States, Italy and Spain supplied acute and convalescent COVID-19 samples. Sample material is recorded as cDNA or gDNA derived from T cells, B-cell-depleted T cells, or PBMCs.

V gave up 5 bases and J gave up 5 bases; unmatched junction bases: 5. From germline, CDR1 is SGHTA and CDR2 FQGTGA. The CDR3 sequence is 15 residues long. As processed by the authors: Amplifying reference gene primers gave estimates of nucleated cell counts. Method: immunoSEQ multiplex PCR; TCRdb's copy keeps in-frame clones and lacks some. V, J and clone size are taken as reported in that table, and D and trimming were inferred from the DNA itself. This sample yields around 160,000 clones, of which about 81% are seen a single time; roughly 10% belongs to the top ten. V and J are TRBV7-3 and TRBJ2-3; 12 positions agree with TRBD2. This TCR came from a human donor in a cohort sampled during active COVID-19. Sequenced input: peripheral blood. The CDR3 loop is CASSLAGGSVDTQYF. The CDR3, as DNA: TGTGCCAGCAGCCTAGCGGGAGGGAGTGTAGATACGCAGTATTTT.